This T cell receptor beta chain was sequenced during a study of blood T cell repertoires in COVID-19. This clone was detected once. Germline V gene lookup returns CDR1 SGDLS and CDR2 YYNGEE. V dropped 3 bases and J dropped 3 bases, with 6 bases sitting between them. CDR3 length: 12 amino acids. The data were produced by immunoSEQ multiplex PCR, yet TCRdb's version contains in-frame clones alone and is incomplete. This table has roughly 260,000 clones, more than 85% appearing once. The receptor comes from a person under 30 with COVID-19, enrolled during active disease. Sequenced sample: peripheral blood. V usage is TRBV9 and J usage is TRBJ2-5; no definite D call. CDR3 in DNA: TGTGCCAGCAGCGGTAGTAAAGAGACCCAGTACTTC. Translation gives CASSGSKETQYF.